A single sample is the source of the 24 T cell receptor beta chains below, sequenced in a study of spatial heterogeneity in lung cancer. Their antigens remain unidentified. Each CDR3 protein gets one entry after TCRdb re-called the 5' RACE reads with MiXCR. The sample lists some 760 distinct CDR3 sequences; 13% to 15% were seen once. Study results and caveats: Expanded alpha and beta TCR counts within tumors tracked tumor mutation counts.

The sample's time point: sample taken at primary tumor resection. The sample consisted of lung tumor tissue, taken at surgery. These receptors all stem from a male donor with early-stage non-small cell lung cancer.

This clonotype turned up a few times. Because the library targeted alpha chains, this beta chain is an off-target read whose size means little. The chain uses TRBV19 and TRBJ2-7; a weak D match, TRBD2 (6 bases). CDR3 length: 13 amino acids. Trimming removed 5 bases from V and 5 bases from J, with 13 bases in between. Germline values: CDR1 LNHDA, CDR2 SQIVND (reference sequence). CDR3 sequence: CASSPPGRHEQYF. CDR3 nucleotides: TGTGCCAGTAGTCCACCGGGGAGGCACGAGCAGTACTTC.

This clonotype has a handful of counts. Found in a library prepared for alpha chains, this beta chain is an off-target read, and its abundance has little meaning. V is TRBV12-3 or TRBV12-4 and J is TRBJ1-3; D unresolved. The V and J ends lost 3 bases and 3 bases respectively, with 12 bases between them. The CDR3 contains 15 residues. The CDR3 protein is CASSLRDISGNTIYF. CDR3 nucleotide sequence: TGTGCCAGCAGTTTGAGAGACATAAGTGGAAACACCATATATTTT.

Turning to this clonotype: Being off target in a library aimed at alpha chains, this beta chain has a size of little meaning. V and J are TRBV10-3 and TRBJ1-1; 11 positions match TRBD1. Germline V CDR1 and CDR2: ENHRY, SYGVKD. Unmatched junction bases numbered 4, after V lost 4 bases and J lost 3 bases. This CDR3 comprises 15 residues. CDR3 sequence: CAISAGQGADTEAFF. CDR3 nucleotide sequence: TGTGCCATCAGTGCTGGACAGGGGGCTGACACTGAAGCTTTCTTT.

This clonotype was seen a few times. Being off target in a library aimed at alpha chains, this beta chain has a size of little meaning. The chain has TRBV7-9 and TRBJ2-5, with 8 bases aligning to TRBD2. Germline values: CDR1 SEHNR, CDR2 FQNEAQ (reference sequence). This CDR3 is built from 17 residues. J lost 5 bases, V lost 2 bases, and 13 bases had no gene match. The CDR3 spells CASSLSSSSGKGETQYF. The CDR3 nucleotides read TGTGCCAGCAGCTTAAGTTCAAGTAGCGGGAAGGGGGAGACCCAGTACTTC. Supplemented by reference TRBV7-9 and TRBJ2-5, the full variable domain reads DTGVSQNPRHKITKRGQNVTFRCDPISEHNRLYWYRQTLGQGPEFLTYFQNEAQLEKSRLLSDRFSAERPKGSFSTLEIQRTEQGDSAMYLCASSLSSSSGKGETQYFGPGTRLLVL.

A few counts support this clonotype. For a library built for alpha chains, this beta chain is a stray read; little rests on its size. The rearrangement uses TRBV5-6 and TRBJ2-5; weak D call: TRBD1 (6 bases). This CDR3 has 15 amino acids. Per the germline V gene, CDR1 is SGHDT and CDR2 is YYEEEE. V was trimmed by 4 bases and J by 6 bases, leaving 19 bases between them. CDR3 loop: CASSPGDGISKTQYF. CDR3 DNA sequence: TGTGCCAGCAGCCCAGGGGACGGTATTTCTAAGACCCAGTACTTC.

By share, this clonotype counts as large. This beta chain is an off-target read within a library intended for alpha chains, so its frequency means little. This rearrangement joins TRBV5-1 to TRBJ1-2; D might be TRBD1 (5 bases). Trimming pared 0 bases from V and 1 base from J, leaving 7 bases between. The CDR3 runs to 14 residues. Germline CDR1 is SGHRS and CDR2 is YFSETQ. CDR3 region: CASSLEQGNYGYTF. CDR3 sequence (DNA): TGCGCCAGCAGCTTGGAGCAGGGTAACTATGGCTACACCTTC.

About this clonotype itself: This beta chain is an off-target read within a library intended for alpha chains, so its frequency means little. This chain joins TRBV2 and TRBJ2-1; D may be TRBD1 (5 bases). Germline values: CDR1 SNHLY, CDR2 FYNNEI. Trimming pared 1 base from V and 6 bases from J, leaving 13 bases between. The CDR3 length is 15 residues. The CDR3 DNA sequence: TGTGCCAGCAGTGAAGGAACGACAGCTCTCAATGAGCAGTTCTTC. Its translation is CASSEGTTALNEQFF.

As for this clonotype: A library prepared for alpha chains yielded this beta chain as an off-target read; its size is of little meaning. The chain links TRBV11-2 to TRBJ2-7; perhaps TRBD1 as D (5 bases). This CDR3 contains 14 residues. The germline CDR1 and CDR2 sequences are SGHAT and FQNNGV. V was pared by 7 bases and J by 1 base, with 14 bases between. The CDR3 DNA follows: TGTGCCAGCACCCCAACAGGTGATTCCTACGAGCAGTACGTC. It specifies CASTPTGDSYEQYV.

This clonotype is deemed large. This beta chain lies outside the target of a library built for alpha chains; its clone size means little. CDR3 in DNA: TGTGCCAGCAGCCCCGCTGCGGGGAGTGTCCAGTACTTC. As protein: CASSPAAGSVQYF. The genes are TRBV12-3 or TRBV12-4 and TRBJ2-5; D is perhaps TRBD2 (6 bases). Trimming removed 6 bases at V and 10 bases at J, with 18 bases between. The CDR3 sequence is 13 residues long.

By frequency in the sample, this clonotype is large. Because this beta chain is a stray read in a library intended to capture alpha chains, its abundance should not be given much weight. This chain links TRBV7-8 with TRBJ2-2; 10 positions agree with TRBD2. Germline V lookup: CDR1 SGHVS, CDR2 FQNEAQ. The CDR3 is 15 amino acids. J lost 8 bases, V lost 5 bases, and 8 bases had no gene match. The CDR3 sequence: CASSQREGPSGELFF. The CDR3, as DNA: TGTGCCAGCAGCCAGCGGGAGGGCCCTTCGGGGGAGCTGTTTTTT.

This clonotype showed up just a few times. Little can be read into the size of this beta chain, an off-target read in a library designed for alpha chains. This chain uses TRBV20-1 with TRBJ1-2; 9 bases align to TRBD1. Germline V gene sequence: CDR1 DFQATT, CDR2 SNEGSKA (reference sequence). The J segment lost 12 bases and the V segment lost 2 bases, leaving 7 bases of the junction unmatched. The CDR3 totals 12 residues. CDR3 protein: CSARRDRDIDTF. The DNA for the CDR3 is TGCAGTGCTAGAAGGGACAGGGATATTGACACCTTC.

By sample fraction, this clonotype is large (0.1 to 1%). The size of this beta chain means little, since it is a stray read in a library made for alpha chains. This chain links TRBV10-3 with TRBJ2-3, with D perhaps matching TRBD1 (6 bases). Germline-derived CDR1 and CDR2 are ENHRY and SYGVKD. Trimming stripped 3 bases from V and 0 bases from J, with 7 bases between. The CDR3 consists of 14 residues. This CDR3 is CAISDGQSTDTQYF. The CDR3 DNA reads TGTGCCATCAGTGACGGACAGAGCACAGATACGCAGTATTTT.

The table lists this clonotype with a few counts. A library made for alpha chains picked up this beta chain off target, so its size means little. V and J are TRBV20-1 and TRBJ1-1; the match to TRBD1 covers 8 bases. The germline gives CDR1 DFQATT, CDR2 SNEGSKA (reference sequence). V dropped 5 bases and J dropped 0; count of bases not matched to a gene: 11. CDR3 size: 16 residues. As DNA, the CDR3 is TGCAGTGCTCCCAAAGCGGGGACAGGATTGAACACTGAAGCTTTCTTT. This sequence encodes CSAPKAGTGLNTEAFF.

In its sample, this clonotype ranks as medium-sized (0.01 to 0.1%). The size of this beta chain means little, since it is a stray read in a library made for alpha chains. The V and J genes are TRBV28 and TRBJ2-5, with 10 positions matching TRBD1. Germline V gives CDR1 MDHEN, CDR2 SYDVKM. The CDR3 spans 15 residues. Trimming removed 2 bases from V and 6 bases from J; junction bases left unmatched: 6. Here the CDR3 DNA reads TGTGCCAGCAGTTTAAAGGGACAGGGGAGGCAGACCCAGTACTTC. Protein sequence: CASSLKGQGRQTQYF.

Comments on this clonotype: This may arise from a read error, as a much more abundant clone is one base away. The library was prepared for alpha chains; this beta chain is a stray read, so its frequency means little. V usage is TRBV20-1 and J usage is TRBJ1-3; D might be TRBD1 (5 bases). Germline-derived CDR1 and CDR2 are DFQATT and SNEGSKA (reference sequence). Trimming cost V 0 bases and J 2 bases, with 11 bases left between them. The CDR3 sequence is 15 residues long. This chain's CDR3 is CSARDPGDPGNTIYF. Here the CDR3 DNA reads TGCAGTGCTAGAGATCCGGGGGACCCTGGAAACACCATATATTTT.

Worth noting for this clonotype: One end of the junction does not line up with germline, which may come from a read error. Found in a library prepared for alpha chains, this beta chain is an off-target read, and its abundance has little meaning. The chain is built from TRBV12-5 and TRBJ2-2, with 13 bases matching TRBD2. Looked up from germline, CDR1 is LGHNT and CDR2 is FRNRAP. CDR3 size: 16 residues. In DNA form, the CDR3 reads TGTGCTAGTGGACCCGGGACTAGCGGGAACCCCGGGGAGCTGTTTTTT. Encoded protein: CASGPGTSGNPGELFF.

This clonotype is judged large. Little can be read into the size of this beta chain, an off-target read in a library designed for alpha chains. V is TRBV11-2 and J is TRBJ2-3; 10 bases agree with TRBD2. J was trimmed by 2 bases and V by 2 bases; bases with no gene match: 7. Germline V gene sequence: CDR1 SGHAT, CDR2 FQNNGV. The CDR3 sequence is 17 residues long. CDR3 loop: CASSLLASGGNTDTQYF. CDR3 nucleotide sequence: TGTGCCAGCAGCTTACTTGCTAGCGGGGGAAACACAGATACGCAGTATTTT.

In regard to this clonotype: Because this beta chain is a stray read in a library intended to capture alpha chains, its abundance should not be given much weight. The CDR3 region has the DNA TGTGCCAGCAGTGGCTTCCTGGCCGGACAAGCTTTCTTT. Amino acid sequence: CASSGFLAGQAFF. The chain combines TRBV6-1 with TRBJ1-1; no definite D call. Trimming took 4 bases from V and 9 from J, leaving 15 bases between them. The CDR3 consists of 13 residues. Germline loops: CDR1 MNHNS, CDR2 SASEGT.

This clonotype was observed a handful of times. A library made for alpha chains picked up this beta chain off target, so its size means little. The rearrangement joins TRBV20-1 to TRBJ2-2; D might be TRBD2 (7 bases). Trimming took 6 bases from V and 6 from J, leaving 14 bases between them. This CDR3 comprises 13 residues. From germline, CDR1 is DFQATT and CDR2 SNEGSKA (reference sequence). The CDR3, as DNA: TGCAGTGCCATACCGGGGGGCCCCGGGGAGCTGTTTTTT. It translates to CSAIPGGPGELFF.

Of note for this clonotype: This beta chain represents an off-target read in a library built for alpha chains; its size is of limited meaning. The chain links TRBV13 to TRBJ2-5, with D possibly TRBD2 on 5 matching bases. CDR3 length: 16 residues. Germline assignment: CDR1 PRHDT and CDR2 FYEKMQ (reference sequence). Trimming took 3 bases from V and 4 from J, leaving 18 bases between them. This CDR3 reads CASSFGEPGGVETQYF. The CDR3 DNA reads as TGTGCCAGCAGCTTTGGGGAGCCCGGCGGTGTAGAGACCCAGTACTTC.

This clonotype was seen a few times. Little can be read into the size of this beta chain, an off-target read in a library designed for alpha chains. The chain employs TRBV12-3 or TRBV12-4 and TRBJ2-6; 9 bases match TRBD1. V lost 6 bases to trimming and J lost 4 bases; unmatched junction nucleotides: 7. The CDR3 loop spans 16 amino acids. The CDR3 spells CASRADRGAGANVLTF. CDR3 DNA: TGTGCCAGCAGGGCGGACAGGGGAGCAGGGGCCAACGTCCTGACTTTC.

This clonotype rates as large. Because the library targeted alpha chains, this beta chain is an off-target read whose size means little. The V gene is TRBV27, the J gene TRBJ2-5, with unresolved D. The CDR3 loop spans 16 amino acids. Trimming cost V 5 bases and J 2 bases, with 18 bases left between them. Germline V CDR1 and CDR2: MNHEY, SMNVEV (reference sequence). CDR3: CASSGEPFRWQETQYF. CDR3 nucleotides: TGTGCCAGCAGTGGAGAACCGTTCAGGTGGCAAGAGACCCAGTACTTC.

A remark on this clonotype: The library was prepared for alpha chains; this beta chain is a stray read, so its frequency means little. This chain connects TRBV5-1 to TRBJ2-1, with 9 positions matching TRBD2. Germline V gives CDR1 SGHRS, CDR2 YFSETQ. The CDR3 is made up of 16 amino acids. The ends lost 4 bases at V and 3 bases at J; junction bases unmatched: 8. Here the CDR3 reads CASSRSLAGNYNEQFF. The CDR3 DNA is TGCGCCAGCAGCCGAAGCCTAGCGGGAAACTACAATGAGCAGTTCTTC.

Judged by abundance, this clonotype is medium-sized (0.01 to 0.1%). This beta chain was picked up by a library intended for alpha chains and is off target, so its count carries little meaning. V is TRBV7-2 and J is TRBJ1-5; TRBD1 agrees at 7 bases. The CDR3 runs 15 residues. V gave up 4 bases and J gave up 6 bases; unmatched junction bases: 9. Looked up from germline, CDR1 is SGHTA and CDR2 is FQGNSA. Here the CDR3 reads CASSSRTGGVQPQHF. In DNA form, the CDR3 reads TGTGCCAGCAGCTCCCGGACAGGAGGCGTTCAGCCCCAGCATTTT.